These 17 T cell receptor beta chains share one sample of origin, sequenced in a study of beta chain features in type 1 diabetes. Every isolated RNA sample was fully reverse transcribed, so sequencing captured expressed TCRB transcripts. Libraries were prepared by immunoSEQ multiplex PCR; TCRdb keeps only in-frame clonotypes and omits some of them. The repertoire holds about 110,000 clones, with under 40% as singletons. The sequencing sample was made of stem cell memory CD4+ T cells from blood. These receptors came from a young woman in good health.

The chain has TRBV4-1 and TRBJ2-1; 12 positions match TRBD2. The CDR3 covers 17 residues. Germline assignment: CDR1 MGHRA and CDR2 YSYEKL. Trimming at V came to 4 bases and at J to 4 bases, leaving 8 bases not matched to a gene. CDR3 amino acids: CASSLLKTSGGYNEQFF. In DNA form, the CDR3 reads TGCGCCAGCAGCCTCCTTAAGACTAGCGGGGGATACAATGAGCAGTTCTTC.

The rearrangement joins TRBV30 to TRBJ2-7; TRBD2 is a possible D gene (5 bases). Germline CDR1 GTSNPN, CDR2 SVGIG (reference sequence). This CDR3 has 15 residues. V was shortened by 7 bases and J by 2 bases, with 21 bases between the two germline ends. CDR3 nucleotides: TGTGCCTCCCCTAGGAGTAGCGATCGAGCCTACGAGCAGTACTTC. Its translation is CASPRSSDRAYEQYF. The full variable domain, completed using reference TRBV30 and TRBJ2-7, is SQTIHQWPATLVQPVGSPLSLECTVEGTSNPNLYWYRQAAGRGLQLLFYSVGIGQISSEVPQNLSASRPQDRQFILSSKKLLLSDSGFYLCASPRSSDRAYEQYFGPGTRLTVT.

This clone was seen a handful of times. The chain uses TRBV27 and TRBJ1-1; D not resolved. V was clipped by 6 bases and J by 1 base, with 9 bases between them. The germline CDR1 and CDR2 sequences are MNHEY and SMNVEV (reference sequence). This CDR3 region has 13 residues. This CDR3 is CASRNAGNTEAFF. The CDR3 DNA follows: TGTGCCAGCAGAAATGCGGGGAACACTGAAGCTTTCTTT.

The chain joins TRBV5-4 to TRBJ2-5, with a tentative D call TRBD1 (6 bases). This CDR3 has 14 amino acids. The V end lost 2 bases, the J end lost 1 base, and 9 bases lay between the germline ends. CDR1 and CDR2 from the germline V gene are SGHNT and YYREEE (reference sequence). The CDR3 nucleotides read TGTGCCAGCAGCTTCCAGGGGCTCCAAGAGACCCAGTACTTC. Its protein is CASSFQGLQETQYF.

The DNA of the CDR3 is TGTGCCTGGAGTTTCGGTCAGGGGATAGAAAAACTGTTTTTT. Amino acids: CAWSFGQGIEKLFF. This chain joins TRBV30 and TRBJ1-4; the D gene is possibly TRBD1 (6 bases). The CDR3 totals 14 residues. V dropped 2 bases and J dropped 8 bases, with 15 bases sitting between them. The germline V gene encodes CDR1 GTSNPN and CDR2 SVGIG (reference sequence). Using reference TRBV30 and TRBJ1-4 for the parts outside the CDR3, the full variable domain is SQTIHQWPATLVQPVGSPLSLECTVEGTSNPNLYWYRQAAGRGLQLLFYSVGIGQISSEVPQNLSASRPQDRQFILSSKKLLLSDSGFYLCAWSFGQGIEKLFFGSGTQLSVL.

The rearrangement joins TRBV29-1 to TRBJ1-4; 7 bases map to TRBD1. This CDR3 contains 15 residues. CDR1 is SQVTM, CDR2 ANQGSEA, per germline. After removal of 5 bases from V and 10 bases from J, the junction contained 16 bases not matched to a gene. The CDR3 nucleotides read TGCAGCGTTACAGGGGTAGACCGGGGCAGGGTAAAACTGTTTTTT. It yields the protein CSVTGVDRGRVKLFF.

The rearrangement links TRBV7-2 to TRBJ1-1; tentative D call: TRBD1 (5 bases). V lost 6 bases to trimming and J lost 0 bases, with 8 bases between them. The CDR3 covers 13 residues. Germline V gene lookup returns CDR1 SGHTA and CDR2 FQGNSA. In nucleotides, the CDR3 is TGTGCCAGCAGTCGACAGTTGAACACTGAAGCTTTCTTT. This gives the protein CASSRQLNTEAFF.

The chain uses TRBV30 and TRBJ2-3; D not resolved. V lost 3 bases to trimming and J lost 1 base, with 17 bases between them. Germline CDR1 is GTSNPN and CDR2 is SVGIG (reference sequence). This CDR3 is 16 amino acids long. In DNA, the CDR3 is TGTGCCTGGAGCGATCGAGCCGGAGCAGGCACAGATACGCAGTATTTT. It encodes CAWSDRAGAGTDTQYF.

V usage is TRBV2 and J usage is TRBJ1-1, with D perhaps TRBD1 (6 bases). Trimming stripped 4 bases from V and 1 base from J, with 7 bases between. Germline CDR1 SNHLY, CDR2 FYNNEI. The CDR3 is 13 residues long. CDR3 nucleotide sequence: TGTGCCAGCAGTGGACAGGCGAACACTGAAGCTTTCTTT. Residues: CASSGQANTEAFF.

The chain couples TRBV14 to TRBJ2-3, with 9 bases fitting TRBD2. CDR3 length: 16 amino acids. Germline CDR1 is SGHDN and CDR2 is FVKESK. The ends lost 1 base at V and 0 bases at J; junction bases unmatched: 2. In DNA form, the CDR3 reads TGTGCCAGCAGCCAAGGCGGGAGGGCTAGCACAGATACGCAGTATTTT. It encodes CASSQGGRASTDTQYF.

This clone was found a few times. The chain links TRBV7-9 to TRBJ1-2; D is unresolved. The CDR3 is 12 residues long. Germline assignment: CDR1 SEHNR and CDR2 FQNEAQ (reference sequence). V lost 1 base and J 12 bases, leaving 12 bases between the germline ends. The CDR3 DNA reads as TGTGCCAGCAGCTTAGACGGCGGAACCGACACCTTC. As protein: CASSLDGGTDTF. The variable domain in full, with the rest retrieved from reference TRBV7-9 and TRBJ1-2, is DTGVSQNPRHKITKRGQNVTFRCDPISEHNRLYWYRQTLGQGPEFLTYFQNEAQLEKSRLLSDRFSAERPKGSFSTLEIQRTEQGDSAMYLCASSLDGGTDTFGSGTRLTVV.

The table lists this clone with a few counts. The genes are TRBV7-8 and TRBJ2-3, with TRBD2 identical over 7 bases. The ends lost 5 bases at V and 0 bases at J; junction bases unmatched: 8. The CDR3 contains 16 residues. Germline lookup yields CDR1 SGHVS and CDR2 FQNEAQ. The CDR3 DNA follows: TGTGCCAGCAGCCCATGGACTAGATCTAGCACAGATACGCAGTATTTT. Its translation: CASSPWTRSSTDTQYF.

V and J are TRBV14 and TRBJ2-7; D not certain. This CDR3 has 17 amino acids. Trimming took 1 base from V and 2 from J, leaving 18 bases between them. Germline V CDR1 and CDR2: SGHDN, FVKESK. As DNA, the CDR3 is TGTGCCAGCAGCCAAGTGTCTCTAAGGAGTAAGACCTACGAGCAGTACTTC. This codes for CASSQVSLRSKTYEQYF.

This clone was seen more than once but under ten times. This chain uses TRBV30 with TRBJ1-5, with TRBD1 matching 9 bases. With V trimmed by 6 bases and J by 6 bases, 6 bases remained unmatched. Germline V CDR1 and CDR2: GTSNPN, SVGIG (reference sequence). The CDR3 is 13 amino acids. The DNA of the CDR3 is TGTGCCTGCCAGGACAGGGGAGCTCAGCCCCAGCATTTT. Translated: CACQDRGAQPQHF.

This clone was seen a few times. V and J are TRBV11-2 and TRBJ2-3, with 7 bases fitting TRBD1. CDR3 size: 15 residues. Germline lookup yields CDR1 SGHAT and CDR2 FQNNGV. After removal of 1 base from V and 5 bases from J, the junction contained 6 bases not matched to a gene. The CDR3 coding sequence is TGTGCCAGCAGCTTAGTAGGGGGCTGGGGAGATACGCAGTATTTT. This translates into CASSLVGGWGDTQYF.

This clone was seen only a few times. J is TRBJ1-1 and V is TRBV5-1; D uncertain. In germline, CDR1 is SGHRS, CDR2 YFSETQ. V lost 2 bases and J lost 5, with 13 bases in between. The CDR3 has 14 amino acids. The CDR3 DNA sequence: TGCGCCAGCAGCTTTGACTACAGAGGGACTGAAGCTTTCTTT. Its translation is CASSFDYRGTEAFF.

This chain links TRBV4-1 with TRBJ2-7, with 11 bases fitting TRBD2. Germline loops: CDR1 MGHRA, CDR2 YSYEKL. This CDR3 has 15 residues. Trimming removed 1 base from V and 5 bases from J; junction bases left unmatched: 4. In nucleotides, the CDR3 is TGCGCCAGCAGCCAAGCTAGCGGGAGGTTCCACGAGCAGTACTTC. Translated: CASSQASGRFHEQYF.